This TCR beta chain was identified during a study of beta chain features in type 1 diabetes. Study results and caveats: When Type 1 diabetes patients were examined, their TCRB CDR3s proved moderately but significantly shorter in all four CD4+ subsets. For patients and controls alike, PCR might favor shorter templates to the same degree.

Every isolated RNA sample was fully reverse transcribed, so sequencing captured expressed TCRB transcripts. Clones were read by immunoSEQ multiplex PCR, and TCRdb kept only the in-frame ones, dropping some. The data contain 95,000 to 150,000 clones, around 15% of them singletons. This clone was counted between two and nine times. Antigen: not known. V trimming: 5 bases; J trimming: 5 bases; junction bases outside the gene matches: 9. This CDR3 contains 14 residues. Germline-derived CDR1 and CDR2 are SQVTM and ANQGSEA. The J gene is TRBJ2-7, the V gene TRBV29-1; 10 bases agree with TRBD1. This clonotype was obtained from a man aged 30-40 years with type 1 diabetes. Sequencing used central memory CD4+ T cells from blood. CDR3 sequence (DNA): TGCAGCGTTTACCCCGGGACAGGGGTCCACGAGCAGTACTTC. Protein: CSVYPGTGVHEQYF.